Included here is one T cell receptor beta chain sequence, with context. Its antigen is not known. This specimen includes other DNA sequences encoding the same CDR3. The germline CDR1 and CDR2 sequences are MDHEN and SYDVKM. The junction had 5 bases not matched to a gene; V was cut back by 3 bases and J by 1 base. This CDR3 comprises 15 residues. This table comes from immunoSEQ multiplex PCR, and its TCRdb copy is limited to in-frame clones, with some not included. This table has fewer than 150,000 clones, under 95% appearing once. The data stem from a study of T cell responses to AZD1222 COVID-19 vaccine. Broader study findings: Possibly, clonal diversity was underestimated; donors were largely white British and included more females. The breadth and depth of Spike-specific TCRs increased once two AZD1222 doses had been given. The reported proportion of spike-specific TCRs targeting unmutated variant regions was nearly half.

The rearrangement links TRBV28 to TRBJ1-1; 7 bases fit TRBD1. Material: peripheral blood, obtained 28 days after the second AZD1222 dose. The source is an adult who received the AZD1222 COVID-19 vaccine. CDR3 bases: TGTGCCAGCAGTTTGTACAGGGGTACGAACACTGAAGCTTTCTTT. Amino acid sequence: CASSLYRGTNTEAFF.